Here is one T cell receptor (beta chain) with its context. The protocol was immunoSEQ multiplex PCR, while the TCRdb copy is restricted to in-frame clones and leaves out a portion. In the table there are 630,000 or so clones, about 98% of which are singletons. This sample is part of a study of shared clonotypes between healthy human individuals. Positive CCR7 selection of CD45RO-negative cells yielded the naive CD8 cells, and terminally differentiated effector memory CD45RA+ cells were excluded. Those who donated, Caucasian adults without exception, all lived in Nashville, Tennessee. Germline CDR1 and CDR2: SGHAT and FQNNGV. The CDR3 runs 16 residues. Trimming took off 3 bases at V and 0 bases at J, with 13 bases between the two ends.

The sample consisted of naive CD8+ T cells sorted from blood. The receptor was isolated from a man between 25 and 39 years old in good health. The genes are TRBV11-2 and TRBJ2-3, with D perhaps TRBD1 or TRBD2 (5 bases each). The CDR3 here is CASSFRGGRSTDTQYF. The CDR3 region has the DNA TGTGCCAGCAGCTTTAGGGGCGGGCGGAGCACAGATACGCAGTATTTT.